Sequencing of this TCR beta chain was carried out in a study of blood T cell repertoires in COVID-19. Study details: The United States, Italy and Spain supplied acute and convalescent COVID-19 samples. Sample material is recorded as cDNA or gDNA derived from T cells, B-cell-depleted T cells, or PBMCs.

Per germline, CDR1 MDHEN and CDR2 SYDVKM. This CDR3 has 15 amino acids. V dropped 4 bases and J dropped 7; count of bases not matched to a gene: 5. In the original workflow: Nucleated cell number was recorded as an estimate derived from reference gene primer amplification. Repertoires were generated with immunoSEQ multiplex PCR, while TCRdb's copy carries only in-frame clones and drops some. V, J and clone size derive from that table, while D and trimming were established from the DNA sequence. The repertoire holds around 380,000 clones, with more than 75% as singletons. This clone was detected only once.

The TCR was taken from a human donor with acute or convalescent COVID-19. The donor label of this sample is uncertain. This chain joins TRBV28 and TRBJ1-6, with TRBD1 matching 9 bases. The sequencing input was peripheral blood. CDR3 loop: CASSSTGTGNSPLHF. The CDR3 DNA sequence: TGTGCCAGCAGTTCCACCGGGACAGGGAATTCACCCCTCCACTTT.